These T cell receptor beta chains were read from a single sample in a study of control samples from healthy donors and cancer patients. TCRdb's copy holds only in-frame clones and misses some; the assay was immunoSEQ multiplex PCR. There are roughly 170,000 clones in the sample; 93% occur only once, and over 4% lies in the top ten. Sequenced input: blood. The receptors originated from a woman aged 60-75 years in good health. CDR3s include the opening cysteine and the closing phenylalanine or tryptophan. Each record gives: D gene, V gene, J gene, clone size, CDR3 protein, CDR3 DNA. The D gene is left open where the match is weak. Some rows have no size entry. The others give once, few or many, or a class for an expanded clone.

>.|TRBV29-1|TRBJ1-2|.
CSAAGSILHGYTF
TGCAGCGCTGCAGGCTCTATATTGCATGGCTACACCTTC
>.|TRBV6-5|TRBJ2-3|.
CASSYSDSPVADTQYF
TGTGCCAGCAGTTACTCGGACAGCCCGGTGGCAGATACGCAGTATTTT
>TRBD1|TRBV3-1/TRBV3-2|TRBJ2-5|.
CASSLRQGASGETQYF
TGTGCCAGCAGCCTAAGACAGGGGGCTTCGGGAGAGACCCAGTACTTC
>TRBD2|TRBV28|TRBJ2-3|.
CASSSVTGGPDTQYF
TGTGCCAGCAGTTCGGTAACGGGGGGGCCGGATACGCAGTATTTT
>TRBD2|TRBV5-6|TRBJ2-5|.
CASSLVSGEETQYF
TGTGCCAGCAGCTTAGTTAGCGGGGAAGAGACCCAGTACTTC
>.|TRBV9|TRBJ1-5|.
CASSSQGLPDQPQHF
TGTGCCAGCAGCTCACAAGGTCTCCCGGATCAGCCCCAGCATTTT
>.|TRBV30|TRBJ2-5|.
CAWSKVETQYF
TGTGCCTGGAGCAAGGTGGAGACCCAGTACTTC
>TRBD1|TRBV6-2/TRBV6-3|TRBJ1-1|.
CASSYSSIPGTGNTEAFF
TGTGCCAGCAGTTACTCATCGATCCCCGGGACAGGGAACACTGAAGCTTTCTTT
>.|TRBV16|TRBJ2-3|.
CASSRDTRDTQYF
TGTGCCAGCAGCCGAGATACCCGAGATACGCAGTATTTT
>TRBD1|TRBV5-4|TRBJ1-2|.
CASSLSGTGTLYGYTF
TGTGCCAGCAGCTTGTCTGGGACAGGTACGCTTTATGGCTACACCTTC
>.|TRBV7-2|TRBJ1-3|.
CASSLVQGISGNTIYF
TGTGCCAGCAGCTTAGTGCAGGGAATATCTGGAAACACCATATATTTT
>.|TRBV3-1/TRBV3-2|TRBJ1-2|once
CASSPQPRYGYTF
TGTGCCAGCAGCCCGCAGCCTCGTTATGGCTACACCTTC
>.|TRBV20-1|TRBJ1-4|.
CSARGQTELFF
TGCAGTGCTAGAGGTCAAACCGAATTATTTTTT
>.|TRBV18|TRBJ1-1|.
CASSLLGTEAFF
TGTGCCAGCTCACTCTTGGGGACCGAAGCTTTCTTT
>.|TRBV18|TRBJ1-1|once
CASSPREVMGTEAFF
TGTGCCAGCTCACCCCGGGAGGTGATGGGCACTGAAGCTTTCTTT
>TRBD1|TRBV6-5|TRBJ2-7|.
CASSGGQGALEQYF
TGTGCCAGCAGCGGGGGACAGGGGGCACTCGAGCAGTACTTC
>.|TRBV7-9|TRBJ1-3|.
CASSPRRETPIYF
TGTGCCAGCAGCCCCCGCCGCGAGACCCCCATATATTTT
>.|TRBV5-8|TRBJ1-3|.
CASSLLYRESRNTIYF
TGTGCCAGCAGTCTACTATACAGGGAGTCGAGAAACACCATATATTTT
>.|TRBV19|TRBJ1-1|.
CASKTGTGTEAFF
TGTGCCAGCAAGACGGGGACGGGCACTGAAGCTTTCTTT
>.|TRBV5-4|TRBJ1-3|.
CASSERRQRGTNTIYF
TGTGCCAGCAGCGAACGTCGACAAAGGGGAACAAACACCATATATTTT
>.|TRBV5-1|TRBJ1-1|medium-sized
CASTSDTNTEAFF
TGCGCCAGCACTTCAGACACTAACACTGAAGCTTTCTTT
>.|TRBV11-2|TRBJ1-5|.
CASSLILGSNQPQHF
TGTGCCAGCAGCTTGATTTTGGGAAGCAATCAGCCCCAGCATTTT
>.|TRBV7-2|TRBJ2-3|.
CASKWSGGPGDTQYF
TGTGCCAGCAAATGGTCGGGGGGCCCGGGAGATACGCAGTATTTT